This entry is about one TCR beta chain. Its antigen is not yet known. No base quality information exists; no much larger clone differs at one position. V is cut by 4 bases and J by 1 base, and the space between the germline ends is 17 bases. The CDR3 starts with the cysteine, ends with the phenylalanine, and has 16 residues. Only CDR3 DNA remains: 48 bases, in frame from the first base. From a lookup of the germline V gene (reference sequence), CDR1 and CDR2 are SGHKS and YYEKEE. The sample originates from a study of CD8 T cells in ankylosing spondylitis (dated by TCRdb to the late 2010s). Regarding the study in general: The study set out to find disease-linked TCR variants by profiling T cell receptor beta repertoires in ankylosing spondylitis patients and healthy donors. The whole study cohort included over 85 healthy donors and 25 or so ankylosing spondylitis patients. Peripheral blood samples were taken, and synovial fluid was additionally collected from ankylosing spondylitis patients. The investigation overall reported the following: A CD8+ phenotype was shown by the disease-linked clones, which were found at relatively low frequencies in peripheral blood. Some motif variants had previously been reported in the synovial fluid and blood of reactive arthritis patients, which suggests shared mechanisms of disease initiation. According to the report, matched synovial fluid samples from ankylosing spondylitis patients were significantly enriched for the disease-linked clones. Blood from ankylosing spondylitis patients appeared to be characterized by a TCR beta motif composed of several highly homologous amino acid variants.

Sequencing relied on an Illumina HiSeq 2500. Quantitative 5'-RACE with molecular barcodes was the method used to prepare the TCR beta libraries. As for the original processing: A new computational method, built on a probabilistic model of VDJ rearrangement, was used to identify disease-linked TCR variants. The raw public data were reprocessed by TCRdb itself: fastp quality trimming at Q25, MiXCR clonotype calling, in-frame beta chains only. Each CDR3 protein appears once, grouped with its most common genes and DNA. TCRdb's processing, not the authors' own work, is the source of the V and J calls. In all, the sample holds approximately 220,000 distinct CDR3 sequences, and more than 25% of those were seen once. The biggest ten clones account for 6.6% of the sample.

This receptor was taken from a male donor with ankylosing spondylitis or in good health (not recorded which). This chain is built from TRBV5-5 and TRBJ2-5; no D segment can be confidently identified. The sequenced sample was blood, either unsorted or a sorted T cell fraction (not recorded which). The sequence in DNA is TGTGCCAGCAGCCACCGAGCGCTCGTCACCCAAGAGACCCAGTACTTC. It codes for CASSHRALVTQETQYF.